This TCR beta chain appears in the sequencing data of a study of T cell responses to AZD1222 COVID-19 vaccine. In regard to this clone: As yet, its antigen is unknown. Other DNA sequences of this sample code for an identical CDR3.

Method: immunoSEQ multiplex PCR; TCRdb's copy keeps in-frame clones and lacks some. The sample carries tens of thousands of clones, 88% recorded once. Study-wide points: Repertoire sampling happened only post peak T cell response.

The V end lost 4 bases, the J end lost 1 base, and 8 bases lay between the germline ends. This CDR3 region has 13 residues. The germline gives CDR1 LGHNA, CDR2 YSLEER. The sample here was peripheral blood, taken 28 days after the second AZD1222 dose. The chain uses TRBV4-3 and TRBJ2-7; possible D gene TRBD1, 6 bases. The TCR comes from an adult who received the AZD1222 COVID-19 vaccine. The CDR3 coding sequence is TGCGCCAGCAGCCGAGGACAGTCCTACGAGCAGTACTTC. It translates to CASSRGQSYEQYF.